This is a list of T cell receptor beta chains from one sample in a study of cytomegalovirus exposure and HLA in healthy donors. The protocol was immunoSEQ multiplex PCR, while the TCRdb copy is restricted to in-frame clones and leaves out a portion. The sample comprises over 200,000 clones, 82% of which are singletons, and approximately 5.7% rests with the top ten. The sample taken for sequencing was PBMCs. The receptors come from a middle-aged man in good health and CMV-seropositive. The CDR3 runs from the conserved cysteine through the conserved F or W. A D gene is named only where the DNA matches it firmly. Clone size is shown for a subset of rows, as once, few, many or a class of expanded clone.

cdr3_nt: TGCGCCAGCAGCTTGGCCTGGGACAGCTATGGCTACACCTTC; cdr3_aa: CASSLAWDSYGYTF; j_call: TRBJ1-2; clone_size: .; d_call: TRBD1; v_call: TRBV5-1
cdr3_nt: TGTGCCAGCAGTTGGACAGACCAAGAGAACACTGAAGCTTTCTTT; cdr3_aa: CASSWTDQENTEAFF; j_call: TRBJ1-1; clone_size: .; d_call: .; v_call: TRBV2
cdr3_nt: TGTGCCAGTAGTATAAGTGGGCCCTATCAGCCCCAGCATTTT; cdr3_aa: CASSISGPYQPQHF; j_call: TRBJ1-5; clone_size: few; d_call: .; v_call: TRBV19
cdr3_nt: TGCAGCGCACGGACAGCCCCCGGGGAGCTGTTTTTT; cdr3_aa: CSARTAPGELFF; j_call: TRBJ2-2; clone_size: .; d_call: .; v_call: TRBV29-1
cdr3_nt: TGTGCCAGCATCTCGCGGGGGTACGAGCAGTACTTC; cdr3_aa: CASISRGYEQYF; j_call: TRBJ2-7; clone_size: .; d_call: TRBD2; v_call: TRBV6-5
cdr3_nt: TGCAGCGTTGGGCACAGCCCGAGCTCCTACAATGAGCAGTTCTTC; cdr3_aa: CSVGHSPSSYNEQFF; j_call: TRBJ2-1; clone_size: .; d_call: .; v_call: TRBV29-1
cdr3_nt: TGTGCCAGTAGTATAAGAGACACCAATCAGCCCCAGCATTTT; cdr3_aa: CASSIRDTNQPQHF; j_call: TRBJ1-5; clone_size: few; d_call: .; v_call: TRBV19
cdr3_nt: TGTGCCAGCAGCTTGACTAGCGTTTACAATGAGCAGTTCTTC; cdr3_aa: CASSLTSVYNEQFF; j_call: TRBJ2-1; clone_size: .; d_call: TRBD2; v_call: TRBV7-9
cdr3_nt: TGCGCCAGCAGCCAAGTTCCGGACAGGGGAGGCACTGAAGCTTTCTTT; cdr3_aa: CASSQVPDRGGTEAFF; j_call: TRBJ1-1; clone_size: .; d_call: TRBD1; v_call: TRBV4-1
cdr3_nt: TGTGCCAGCAGTTACTCAGGGACTCGAGTCCGTGGCTACACCTTC; cdr3_aa: CASSYSGTRVRGYTF; j_call: TRBJ1-2; clone_size: .; d_call: .; v_call: TRBV6-5
cdr3_nt: TGCAGCGTTGAAGCCAGACAGGGGATGTCGGATACGCAGTATTTT; cdr3_aa: CSVEARQGMSDTQYF; j_call: TRBJ2-3; clone_size: .; d_call: TRBD1; v_call: TRBV29-1
cdr3_nt: TGTGCCTCAGGGGTTAGAAATGAGCAGTTCTTC; cdr3_aa: CASGVRNEQFF; j_call: TRBJ2-1; clone_size: .; d_call: .; v_call: TRBV30
cdr3_nt: TGTGCCAGCAGTGAAGCGGGACAGCAGAACTATGGCTACACCTTC; cdr3_aa: CASSEAGQQNYGYTF; j_call: TRBJ1-2; clone_size: .; d_call: TRBD1; v_call: TRBV2
cdr3_nt: TGTGCCAGCAGCCCGCGGGGGGGCACTGAAGCTTTCTTT; cdr3_aa: CASSPRGGTEAFF; j_call: TRBJ1-1; clone_size: .; d_call: .; v_call: TRBV6-1
cdr3_nt: TGTGCCAGCAGCGACGGGACATTGAACACTGAAGCTTTCTTT; cdr3_aa: CASSDGTLNTEAFF; j_call: TRBJ1-1; clone_size: few; d_call: .; v_call: TRBV9
cdr3_nt: TGCAGCGCTGGGCGGGGGCGGAACACTGAAGCTTTCTTT; cdr3_aa: CSAGRGRNTEAFF; j_call: TRBJ1-1; clone_size: .; d_call: .; v_call: TRBV29-1
cdr3_nt: TGTGCCAGCAGCCAAGATTATAGCGGATGGCAGTTCTTC; cdr3_aa: CASSQDYSGWQFF; j_call: TRBJ2-1; clone_size: .; d_call: .; v_call: TRBV4-2
cdr3_nt: TGTGCCAGCAGCTACGGGGGAAGGACTGAAGCTTTCTTT; cdr3_aa: CASSYGGRTEAFF; j_call: TRBJ1-1; clone_size: .; d_call: .; v_call: TRBV5-4
cdr3_nt: TGTGCCAGCACCTCCCCGGGACTAGCGGGAGGAATGGACGCCGGGGAGCTGTTTTTT; cdr3_aa: CASTSPGLAGGMDAGELFF; j_call: TRBJ2-2; clone_size: .; d_call: TRBD2; v_call: TRBV28
cdr3_nt: TGTGCCACCAGCAGAGATGGGCCGGGGGCGGGAGGGTTCACAGATACGCAGTATTTT; cdr3_aa: CATSRDGPGAGGFTDTQYF; j_call: TRBJ2-3; clone_size: .; d_call: TRBD2; v_call: TRBV15
cdr3_nt: TGTGCCAGCAGGGATTCCGCAGGGGGCCAGACCTACGAGCAGTACTTC; cdr3_aa: CASRDSAGGQTYEQYF; j_call: TRBJ2-7; clone_size: once; d_call: TRBD1; v_call: TRBV6-6
cdr3_nt: TGCGCCAGCAGCCCTGGCAAGACTAGCGTCTTCAATGAGCAGTTCTTC; cdr3_aa: CASSPGKTSVFNEQFF; j_call: TRBJ2-1; clone_size: .; d_call: TRBD2; v_call: TRBV5-1
cdr3_nt: TGCGCCAGCAGCCAAGATTTAGGACAGGGTCTTCGGGAGACCCAGTACTTC; cdr3_aa: CASSQDLGQGLRETQYF; j_call: TRBJ2-5; clone_size: .; d_call: TRBD1; v_call: TRBV4-1
cdr3_nt: TGTGCCAGCGGGGAGCGACCTTCCTACAATGAGCAGTTCTTC; cdr3_aa: CASGERPSYNEQFF; j_call: TRBJ2-1; clone_size: .; d_call: .; v_call: TRBV27
cdr3_nt: TGTGCTAGCAGCCTCGACAGAAGCTCCTACAATGAGCAGTTCTTC; cdr3_aa: CASSLDRSSYNEQFF; j_call: TRBJ2-1; clone_size: .; d_call: .; v_call: TRBV7-7
cdr3_nt: TGTGCCAGCAGCTTGGGGGGGCCTCACGAGCAGTACTTC; cdr3_aa: CASSLGGPHEQYF; j_call: TRBJ2-7; clone_size: .; d_call: .; v_call: TRBV5-4
cdr3_nt: TGTGCCAGCAGTTTACAGGCAGATACGCAGTATTTT; cdr3_aa: CASSLQADTQYF; j_call: TRBJ2-3; clone_size: few; d_call: .; v_call: TRBV6-6
cdr3_nt: TGTGCCAGCAGCTTAGAAGGGACAGGAAAACTGTTTTTT; cdr3_aa: CASSLEGTGKLFF; j_call: TRBJ1-4; clone_size: .; d_call: TRBD1; v_call: TRBV7-7
cdr3_nt: TGTGCCAGCAGCTTAAAGGCCCCCGGGACAGGGGCCACCGGGACTGAAGCTTTCTTT; cdr3_aa: CASSLKAPGTGATGTEAFF; j_call: TRBJ1-1; clone_size: .; d_call: TRBD1; v_call: TRBV7-9
cdr3_nt: TGTGCCAGCAGCTTAGGCAGAAACAATGAGCAGTTCTTC; cdr3_aa: CASSLGRNNEQFF; j_call: TRBJ2-1; clone_size: .; d_call: .; v_call: TRBV7-3
cdr3_nt: TGTGCCAGCAGTTACTTGGACAGTGGATATGGCTACACCTTC; cdr3_aa: CASSYLDSGYGYTF; j_call: TRBJ1-2; clone_size: .; d_call: .; v_call: TRBV6-5
cdr3_nt: TGTGCCAGCAGTGGGTCGAAGAGCGGTGTACAGAATGAGCAGTTCTTC; cdr3_aa: CASSGSKSGVQNEQFF; j_call: TRBJ2-1; clone_size: .; d_call: .; v_call: TRBV6-6
cdr3_nt: TGCGCCAGCAGCATCAGCGCTAGCGGCAATGAGCAGTTCTTC; cdr3_aa: CASSISASGNEQFF; j_call: TRBJ2-1; clone_size: .; d_call: TRBD2; v_call: TRBV5-1
cdr3_nt: TGTGCCAGCAGCCTCGGGACAGGGCTCTACGAGCAGTACTTC; cdr3_aa: CASSLGTGLYEQYF; j_call: TRBJ2-7; clone_size: few; d_call: TRBD1; v_call: TRBV5-4
cdr3_nt: TGTGCCAGCAGCCAAGATGCAGGCAGTAATCAGCCCCAGCATTTT; cdr3_aa: CASSQDAGSNQPQHF; j_call: TRBJ1-5; clone_size: .; d_call: .; v_call: TRBV4-2
cdr3_nt: TGTGCCATCCCCGGGACTAGGGTCGATGAGCAGTTCTTC; cdr3_aa: CAIPGTRVDEQFF; j_call: TRBJ2-1; clone_size: few; d_call: TRBD2; v_call: TRBV2
cdr3_nt: TGTGCCAGCAGTTACTCCCCCGCCCGGGCCGGGGAGCTGTTTTTT; cdr3_aa: CASSYSPARAGELFF; j_call: TRBJ2-2; clone_size: .; d_call: .; v_call: TRBV6-5
cdr3_nt: TGTGCCAGCAGCGCACAACCGATTTCGGCAGGGTGGCAAGAGACCCAGTACTTC; cdr3_aa: CASSAQPISAGWQETQYF; j_call: TRBJ2-5; clone_size: once; d_call: .; v_call: TRBV7-3
cdr3_nt: TGTGCCAGCAGCTTAACTAGCGGCCCCCCAGATACGCAGTATTTT; cdr3_aa: CASSLTSGPPDTQYF; j_call: TRBJ2-3; clone_size: .; d_call: TRBD2; v_call: TRBV7-9
cdr3_nt: TGCGCCAGCAGCTTGGGAGATAGCACAGATACGCAGTATTTT; cdr3_aa: CASSLGDSTDTQYF; j_call: TRBJ2-3; clone_size: .; d_call: .; v_call: TRBV5-1
cdr3_nt: TGTGCCAGCAGCCGCACTGAAGCTTTCTTT; cdr3_aa: CASSRTEAFF; j_call: TRBJ1-1; clone_size: .; d_call: .; v_call: TRBV28
cdr3_nt: TGTGCCAGCTCGCCCGGGACAGGGAAAGAAAAACTGTTTTTT; cdr3_aa: CASSPGTGKEKLFF; j_call: TRBJ1-4; clone_size: few; d_call: TRBD1; v_call: TRBV18
cdr3_nt: TGTGCCAGCAGCGTATTTCTGCGTGATACGCAGTATTTT; cdr3_aa: CASSVFLRDTQYF; j_call: TRBJ2-3; clone_size: .; d_call: .; v_call: TRBV9
cdr3_nt: TGTGCCAGCAGCTTAGCAGGGGGATGTGAAGCTTTCTTT; cdr3_aa: CASSLAGGCEAFF; j_call: TRBJ1-1; clone_size: few; d_call: TRBD1; v_call: TRBV7-3
cdr3_nt: TGTGCCAGCAGCCCCCGGGGGGGGACTGAAGCTTTCTTT; cdr3_aa: CASSPRGGTEAFF; j_call: TRBJ1-1; clone_size: few; d_call: .; v_call: TRBV7-3
cdr3_nt: TGTGCCCATGGACAAACCTCCAATGAGCAGTTCTTC; cdr3_aa: CAHGQTSNEQFF; j_call: TRBJ2-1; clone_size: .; d_call: .; v_call: TRBV30
cdr3_nt: TGTGCCAGCAGCATACCGGGAAGTGGCTACGAGCAGTACTTC; cdr3_aa: CASSIPGSGYEQYF; j_call: TRBJ2-7; clone_size: .; d_call: .; v_call: TRBV7-2